These 22 T cell receptor beta chains share one sample of origin, sequenced in a study of cytomegalovirus exposure and HLA in healthy donors. Assay used: immunoSEQ multiplex PCR; TCRdb lists only in-frame clones, some missing. Seen here are about 130,000 clones, 88% observed once, and the top ten hold roughly 1.4%. Sequencing input: PBMCs. These receptors were collected from a man aged 30 to 45 in good health and CMV-seronegative.

The chain has TRBV5-4 and TRBJ2-2; 7 nucleotides align to TRBD1. Germline lookup yields CDR1 SGHNT and CDR2 YYREEE (reference sequence). V lost 4 bases to trimming and J lost 9 bases; unmatched junction nucleotides: 6. The CDR3 length is 13 residues. The CDR3 loop is CASSDRVLRELFF. CDR3 sequence (DNA): TGTGCCAGCAGCGACAGGGTTCTTCGGGAGCTGTTTTTT.

About this clone: The sample has other DNA sequences that encode this CDR3 too. J is TRBJ2-7 and V is TRBV18; 9 nucleotides match TRBD1. This CDR3 region has 14 residues. Germline CDR1 and CDR2: KGHSH and LQKENI. Trimming removed 2 bases from V and 2 bases from J; junction bases left unmatched: 1. The CDR3 sequence: CASSPGTGPYEQYF. CDR3 coding DNA: TGTGCCAGCTCACCAGGGACAGGGCCCTACGAGCAGTACTTC. Full variable domain (rest looked up from reference TRBV18 and TRBJ2-7): NAGVMQNPRHLVRRRGQEARLRCSPMKGHSHVYWYRQLPEEGLKFMVYLQKENIIDESGMPKERFSAEFPKEGPSILRIQQVVRGDSAAYFCASSPGTGPYEQYFGPGTRLTVT.

CDR3 DNA: TGTGCCAGCTCACACGGACAGAAACCGAATAGCAATCAGCCCCAGCATTTT. Protein product: CASSHGQKPNSNQPQHF. V gene TRBV18 combines with J gene TRBJ1-5, with D possibly TRBD1 on 6 matching bases. The length of the CDR3 is 17 residues. CDR1 and CDR2 (germline): KGHSH, LQKENI. V lost 4 bases, J lost 0 bases, and 16 bases lay in between. The complete variable domain, with remaining parts taken from reference TRBV18 and TRBJ1-5, reads NAGVMQNPRHLVRRRGQEARLRCSPMKGHSHVYWYRQLPEEGLKFMVYLQKENIIDESGMPKERFSAEFPKEGPSILRIQQVVRGDSAAYFCASSHGQKPNSNQPQHFGDGTRLSIL.

The J gene is TRBJ2-5, the V gene TRBV30; D might be TRBD2 (6 bases). The tail of the sequence fits TRBJ2-7 better, so the J call may be wrong. Germline V gene data show CDR1 as GTSNPN and CDR2 as SVGIG (reference sequence). The CDR3 extends over 14 amino acids. The CDR3 DNA reads TGTGCCTGGAGTGTTGGAGGGGCGAGCTACGAGCAGTACTTC. This gives the protein CAWSVGGASYEQYF.

This clone was observed a few times. This chain connects TRBV7-3 to TRBJ2-5; 7 nucleotides agree with TRBD1. V was pared by 11 bases and J by 1 base, with 10 bases of the junction left unmatched. The CDR3 has 14 residues. CDR1 is SGHTA and CDR2 is FQGTGA in the germline V gene. The CDR3 protein is CASSPDRPQETQYF. DNA of the CDR3: TGTGCCTCCTCGCCGGACAGGCCCCAAGAGACCCAGTACTTC.

This CDR3 is CASRQGISTDTQYF. The DNA for the CDR3 is TGTGCCAGCAGGCAGGGGATAAGCACAGATACGCAGTATTTT. This rearrangement joins TRBV28 to TRBJ2-3; maybe TRBD1 (6 bases). The CDR3 covers 14 residues. V dropped 6 bases and J dropped 0 bases, with 10 bases sitting between them. Per the germline V gene, CDR1 is MDHEN and CDR2 is SYDVKM.

The rearrangement joins TRBV27 to TRBJ2-7; 12 nucleotides match TRBD2. Germline V gives CDR1 MNHEY, CDR2 SMNVEV (reference sequence). With 4 bases clipped from V and 0 bases from J, the junction kept 4 bases outside the gene matches. The CDR3 has 16 amino acids. CDR3 loop: CASSSLAGGSSYEQYF. CDR3 in DNA: TGTGCCAGCAGTTCCCTAGCGGGAGGGAGCTCCTACGAGCAGTACTTC.

The chain combines TRBV7-2 with TRBJ2-4; tentative D call: TRBD1 (6 bases). The CDR3 contains 14 residues. V was clipped by 2 bases and J by 7 bases, with 12 bases between them. Germline CDR1 and CDR2: SGHTA and FQGNSA. The CDR3 spells CASSLSDQGNIQYF. The CDR3 DNA reads TGTGCCAGCAGCTTATCGGACCAGGGGAACATTCAGTACTTC. Based on the CDR3 plus reference TRBV7-2 and TRBJ2-4, the full variable domain is GAGVSQSPSNKVTEKGKDVELRCDPISGHTALYWYRQSLGQGLEFLIYFQGNSAPDKSGLPSDRFSAERTGGSVSTLTIQRTQQEDSAVYLCASSLSDQGNIQYFGAGTRLSVL.

This clone was counted only a few times. The chain uses TRBV19 and TRBJ2-7; TRBD1 matches 8 bases. Germline CDR1 and CDR2: LNHDA and SQIVND (reference sequence). The ends lost 5 bases at V and 5 bases at J; junction bases unmatched: 5. There are 13 residues in the CDR3. CDR3 loop: CASSLRTGNEQYF. The CDR3 nucleotides read TGTGCCAGTAGTTTAAGGACAGGGAACGAGCAGTACTTC.

This chain joins TRBV10-1 and TRBJ2-7, with 8 nucleotides matching TRBD2. The germline V gene has CDR1 WNHNN and CDR2 SYGVQD (reference sequence). After removal of 3 bases from V and 0 bases from J, the junction contained 7 bases not matched to a gene. The CDR3 sequence is 16 residues long. CDR3 nucleotide sequence: TGCGCCAGCAGTGAACCCCGGGGGGGGGCCTCCTACGAGCAGTACTTC. It is translated as CASSEPRGGASYEQYF.

The gene calls are TRBV5-1 and TRBJ2-3; 8 bases match TRBD2. CDR3 length: 14 residues. Germline assignment: CDR1 SGHRS and CDR2 YFSETQ. J lost 11 bases, V lost 1 base, and 9 bases had no gene match. The CDR3 region is CASSLNPGLARQYF. CDR3 nucleotide sequence: TGCGCCAGCAGCTTGAATCCCGGACTAGCCAGGCAGTATTTT.

This clone appeared once. This sequence joins TRBV6-5 and TRBJ2-7; tentatively, D is TRBD1 (6 bases). From germline, CDR1 is MNHEY and CDR2 SVGAGI. This CDR3 is 14 amino acids long. Between the trimmed V and J ends, which lost 4 bases and 5 bases, there was a span of 15 bases. The CDR3 reads CASSSTTGIHEQYF. As DNA, the CDR3 is TGTGCCAGCAGTTCAACGACAGGTATCCACGAGCAGTACTTC.

V usage is TRBV9 and J usage is TRBJ2-1, with 13 bases fitting TRBD2. The CDR3 spans 16 residues. Germline trimming cut 0 bases from V and 9 bases from J; bases unmatched to any gene: 6. CDR1 is SGDLS, CDR2 YYNGEE, per germline. The CDR3: CASSVATSGRAGEQFF. The CDR3 nucleotides are TGTGCCAGCAGCGTAGCTACTAGCGGGAGGGCCGGTGAGCAGTTCTTC.

This clone has more than one count but fewer than ten. The chain carries TRBV9 and TRBJ2-7; 12 bases fit TRBD2. In germline, CDR1 is SGDLS, CDR2 YYNGEE. V gave up 0 bases and J gave up 2 bases; unmatched junction bases: 0. CDR3 size: 15 residues. The CDR3 sequence is CASSVGTSGTYEQYF. The CDR3 nucleotides read TGTGCCAGCAGCGTAGGGACTAGCGGGACCTACGAGCAGTACTTC.

This chain links TRBV4-1 with TRBJ2-7; TRBD1 matches 7 bases. The germline gives CDR1 MGHRA, CDR2 YSYEKL. Unmatched junction bases numbered 8, after V lost 1 base and J lost 2 bases. This CDR3 region has 16 residues. The CDR3: CASSQALWDSAYEQYF. The DNA for the CDR3 is TGCGCCAGCAGCCAAGCGTTATGGGACAGCGCCTACGAGCAGTACTTC.

The J gene is TRBJ1-2, the V gene TRBV2; D remains ambiguous. Germline assignment: CDR1 SNHLY and CDR2 FYNNEI. Between the trimmed V and J ends, which lost 7 bases and 0 bases, there was a span of 9 bases. The CDR3 spans 13 residues. The CDR3 loop is CASTLGTNYGYTF. DNA of the CDR3: TGTGCCAGCACCCTAGGAACTAACTATGGCTACACCTTC.

The chain joins TRBV5-1 to TRBJ2-2, with TRBD1 matching 7 bases. The CDR3 runs to 16 residues. J lost 5 bases, V lost 0 bases, and 7 bases had no gene match. Germline V gene data show CDR1 as SGHRS and CDR2 as YFSETQ. The DNA of the CDR3 is TGCGCCAGCAGCTTGGCTGTAGGGGGCCTTACCGGGGAGCTGTTTTTT. This sequence encodes CASSLAVGGLTGELFF.

The chain is built from TRBV2 and TRBJ2-2, with a weak D call TRBD1 (5 bases). The V gene's germline CDR1 is SNHLY and CDR2 FYNNEI. The CDR3 length is 15 residues. Trimming left V 2 bases short and J 6 bases short, with 13 bases between. Here the CDR3 reads CASSERGRVAGELFF. In DNA form, the CDR3 reads TGTGCCAGCAGTGAAAGGGGCAGGGTGGCCGGGGAGCTGTTTTTT.

The CDR3 sequence is CASSVQGATGELFF. Here the CDR3 DNA reads TGTGCCAGCAGCGTACAGGGGGCAACCGGGGAGCTGTTTTTT. The V gene is TRBV9, the J gene TRBJ2-2; 8 positions agree with TRBD1. J lost 5 bases, V lost 1 base, and 1 base had no gene match. The germline CDR1 and CDR2 sequences are SGDLS and YYNGEE. This CDR3 is built from 14 residues.

The chain employs TRBV4-3 and TRBJ2-7; tentative D call: TRBD2 (6 bases). This CDR3 contains 14 residues. Trimming pared 4 bases from V and 4 bases from J, leaving 14 bases between. In germline, CDR1 is LGHNA, CDR2 YSLEER. The CDR3 reads CASSRAVGGYEQYF. The CDR3 nucleotides are TGCGCCAGCAGCCGTGCCGTGGGGGGTTACGAGCAGTACTTC.

The chain uses TRBV30 and TRBJ2-1; D possibly corresponds to TRBD2 (5 bases). The germline gives CDR1 GTSNPN, CDR2 SVGIG (reference sequence). Trimming took 3 bases from V and 6 from J, leaving 9 bases between them. CDR3 length equals 12 residues. CDR3 coding DNA: TGTGCCTGGAGGCTAGCAGGCAATGAGCAGTTCTTC. It translates to CAWRLAGNEQFF.

The CDR3 DNA reads TGCGCCAGCAGGGACTCCTCCATTGGGGACGAGCAGTACTTC. Protein product: CASRDSSIGDEQYF. The chain has TRBV5-1 and TRBJ2-7; a weak D match, TRBD2 (5 bases). The CDR3 runs 14 residues. V lost 5 bases to trimming and J lost 5 bases, with 17 bases between them. Per germline, CDR1 SGHRS and CDR2 YFSETQ.